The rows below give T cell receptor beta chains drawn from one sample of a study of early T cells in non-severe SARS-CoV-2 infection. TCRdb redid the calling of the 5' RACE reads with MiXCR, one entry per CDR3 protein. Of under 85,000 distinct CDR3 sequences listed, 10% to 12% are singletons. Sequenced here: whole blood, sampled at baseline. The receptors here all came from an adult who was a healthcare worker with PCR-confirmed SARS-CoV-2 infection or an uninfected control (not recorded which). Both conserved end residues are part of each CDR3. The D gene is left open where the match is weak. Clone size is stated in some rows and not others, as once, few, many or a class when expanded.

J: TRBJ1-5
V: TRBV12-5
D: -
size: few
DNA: TGTGCTGGCGGACAAGGAAATCAGCCCCAGCATTTT
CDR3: CAGGQGNQPQHF

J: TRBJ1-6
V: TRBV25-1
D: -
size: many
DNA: TGTGCCAGCAGTGAATTCCGCGGGGAGGGCTCACCCCTCCACTTT
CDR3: CASSEFRGEGSPLHF

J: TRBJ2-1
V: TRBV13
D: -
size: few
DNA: TGTGCCAGCAGTAGGGCAGTTTCCTACAATGAGCAGTTCTTC
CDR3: CASSRAVSYNEQFF

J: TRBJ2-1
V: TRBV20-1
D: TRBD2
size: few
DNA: TGCAGTGCTCAGAATAGCGGGGGGCGGAATGAGCAGTTCTTC
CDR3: CSAQNSGGRNEQFF

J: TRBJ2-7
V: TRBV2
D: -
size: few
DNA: TGTGCCAGCAGAGACCCTATGATGCACGAGCAGTACTTC
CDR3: CASRDPMMHEQYF

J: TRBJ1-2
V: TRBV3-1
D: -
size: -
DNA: TGTGCCAGCAGCCAAGTTCCGGTCGGAGGCTACACCTTC
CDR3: CASSQVPVGGYTF

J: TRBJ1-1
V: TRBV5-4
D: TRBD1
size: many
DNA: TGTGCCAGCACCGACATCAGACAGGGTGGCATGAACACTGAAGCTTTCTTT
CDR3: CASTDIRQGGMNTEAFF

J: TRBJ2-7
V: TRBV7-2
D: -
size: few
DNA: TGTGCCAGCAGCTTAGCAAGGCAATACGAGCAGTACTTC
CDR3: CASSLARQYEQYF

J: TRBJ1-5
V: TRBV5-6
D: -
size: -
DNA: TGTGCCAGCAGCCTTGCCGGGGGCGGTCAGCCCCAGCATTTT
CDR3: CASSLAGGGQPQHF

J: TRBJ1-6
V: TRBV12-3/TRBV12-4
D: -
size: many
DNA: TGTGCCAGCAGCCGCGACAGCCCGAATTCACCCCTCCACTTT
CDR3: CASSRDSPNSPLHF

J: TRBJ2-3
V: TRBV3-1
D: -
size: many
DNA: TGTGCCAGCAGCCAAGTTAGGGACTTTGGCACAGATACGCAGTATTTT
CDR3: CASSQVRDFGTDTQYF

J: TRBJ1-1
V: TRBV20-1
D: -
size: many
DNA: TGCAGTGCTAGGGGTGCCTGGGACACTGAAGCTTTCTTT
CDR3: CSARGAWDTEAFF

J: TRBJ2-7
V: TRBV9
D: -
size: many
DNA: TGTGCCAGCAGCTCTTCTAGCCGGGACTTGGCCTACGAGCAGTACTTC
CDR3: CASSSSSRDLAYEQYF

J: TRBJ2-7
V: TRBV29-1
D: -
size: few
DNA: TGCAGCGTTCGACCCAGCTCCTACGAGCAGTACTTC
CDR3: CSVRPSSYEQYF

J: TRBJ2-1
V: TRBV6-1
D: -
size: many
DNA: TGTGCCAGCAGTGAAAGTAGCAGTCCCTACGGTGAGCAGTTCTTC
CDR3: CASSESSSPYGEQFF

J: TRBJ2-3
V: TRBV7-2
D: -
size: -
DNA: TGTGCCAGCAGCTCTTATAGCACAGATACGCAGTATTTT
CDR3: CASSSYSTDTQYF

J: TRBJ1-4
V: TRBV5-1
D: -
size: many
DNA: TGCGCCAGCAGCCCCGGGGGCAGGGAGTATGAAAAACTGTTTTTT
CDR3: CASSPGGREYEKLFF

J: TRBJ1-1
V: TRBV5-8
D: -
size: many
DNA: TGTGCCAGCAGCTTGGTTTTTCAGAACACTGAAGCTTTCTTT
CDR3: CASSLVFQNTEAFF

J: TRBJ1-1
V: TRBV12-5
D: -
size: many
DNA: TGTGCTAGTGGTTTGCCTCCGGGGCGACCCGAAGCTTTCTTT
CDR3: CASGLPPGRPEAFF

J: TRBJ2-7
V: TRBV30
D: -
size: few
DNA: TGTGCCTGGAGAGGATATGTGCAGGGACTTTACGAGCAGTACTTC
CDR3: CAWRGYVQGLYEQYF

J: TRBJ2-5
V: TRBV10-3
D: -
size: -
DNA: TGTGCCATCAGTGAAGAGGCTGGGGTGACCCAGTACTTC
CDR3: CAISEEAGVTQYF

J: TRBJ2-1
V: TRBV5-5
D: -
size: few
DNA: TGTGCCAGCAGCTTTAGAGGAAGCTCCTACAATGAGCAGTTCTTC
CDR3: CASSFRGSSYNEQFF

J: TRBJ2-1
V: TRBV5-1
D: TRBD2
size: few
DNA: TGCGCCAGCAGCTGGCTAGCGGGAGGCTCCTACAATGAGCAGTTCTTC
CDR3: CASSWLAGGSYNEQFF

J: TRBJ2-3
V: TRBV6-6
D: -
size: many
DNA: TGTGCCAGCAGTTACGAAGCGCGCCGGACAGATACGCAGTATTTT
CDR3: CASSYEARRTDTQYF

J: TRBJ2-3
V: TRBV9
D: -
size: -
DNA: TGTGCCAGCAGCGTAGATCCAGGGAGTACGCAGTATTTT
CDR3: CASSVDPGSTQYF

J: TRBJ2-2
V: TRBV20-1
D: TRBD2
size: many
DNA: TGCAGTGCTAGTTCGCCCGCCACTAGCGGGAGGGCAGGCGGGGAGCTGTTTTTT
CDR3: CSASSPATSGRAGGELFF

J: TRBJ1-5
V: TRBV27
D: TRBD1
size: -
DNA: TGTGCCAGCAGTTGGGGGACAGGGGTCAATCAGCCCCAGCATTTT
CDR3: CASSWGTGVNQPQHF

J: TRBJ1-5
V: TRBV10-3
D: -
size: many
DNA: TGTGCCATCAGTGAGTCGATTGTTAGGGTGAATCAGCCCCAGCATTTT
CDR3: CAISESIVRVNQPQHF

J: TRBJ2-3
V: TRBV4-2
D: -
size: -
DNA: TGTGCCAGCACCTCCAGGTCAGATACGCAGTATTTT
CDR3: CASTSRSDTQYF

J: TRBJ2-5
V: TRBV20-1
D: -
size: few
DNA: TGCAGTGCTAGAGGGGACACGGGAGAGACCCAGTACTTC
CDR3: CSARGDTGETQYF

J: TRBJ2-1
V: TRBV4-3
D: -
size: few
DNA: TGCGCCAGCAGCCAAGATCTTTCGGGAGTTGGCCCTCGGGAGCAGTTCTTC
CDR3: CASSQDLSGVGPREQFF

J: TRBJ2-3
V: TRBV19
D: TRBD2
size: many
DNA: TGTGCCACCCGACTAGCGGGGGTGGATACGCAGTATTTT
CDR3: CATRLAGVDTQYF

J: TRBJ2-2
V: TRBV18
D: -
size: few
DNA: TGTGCCAGCTCACGCGACAGATTACGCACCGGGGAGCTGTTTTTT
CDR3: CASSRDRLRTGELFF

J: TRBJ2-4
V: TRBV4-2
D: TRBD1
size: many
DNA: TGTGCCAGCAGCCAAGGGACCCACTCCGGACAGGGGGGAGACATTCAGTACTTC
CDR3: CASSQGTHSGQGGDIQYF

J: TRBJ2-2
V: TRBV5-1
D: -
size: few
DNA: TGCGCCAGCAGCTTGTTAGCTTTCACCGGGGAGCTGTTTTTT
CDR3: CASSLLAFTGELFF

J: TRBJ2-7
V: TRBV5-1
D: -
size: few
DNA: TGCGCCAGCTCCAAGGACGGCTCCTACGAGCAGTACTTC
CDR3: CASSKDGSYEQYF

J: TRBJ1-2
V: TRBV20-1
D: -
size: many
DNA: TGCAGTGCAATGGGGCAGTTCTATGGCTACACCTTC
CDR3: CSAMGQFYGYTF

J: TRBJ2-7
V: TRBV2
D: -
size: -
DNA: TGTGCCAGCAGTGCCCCCGGGACACTATCCTACGAGCAGTACTTC
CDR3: CASSAPGTLSYEQYF

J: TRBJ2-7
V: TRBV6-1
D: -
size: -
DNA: TGTGCCAGCAGCCTTCAACAGGGACGAGGTTACGAGCAGTACTTC
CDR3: CASSLQQGRGYEQYF

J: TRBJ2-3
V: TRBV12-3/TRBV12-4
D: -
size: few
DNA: TGTGCCAGCAGTTTAGGGGCTGGAGATACGCAGTATTTT
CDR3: CASSLGAGDTQYF

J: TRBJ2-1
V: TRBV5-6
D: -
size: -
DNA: TGTGCCAGCAGCTTCCCGCCACTGGATGAGCAGTTCTTC
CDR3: CASSFPPLDEQFF